One sample yielded the 32 T cell receptor beta chains listed below, sequenced in a study of cytomegalovirus exposure and HLA in healthy donors. The PCR employed 60 Vbeta primers together with 13 Jbeta primers. Using immunoSEQ multiplex PCR, the repertoire was profiled, and TCRdb retains in-frame clones only, with some absent. The sample carries tens of thousands of clones, approximately 80% recorded once. Sample: PBMCs. The receptors come from a woman in her thirties or forties in good health and CMV-seropositive.

The chain combines TRBV28 with TRBJ2-6, with D unclear. Germline CDR1 and CDR2: MDHEN and SYDVKM. This CDR3 contains 15 residues. Trimming pared 6 bases from V and 0 bases from J, leaving 9 bases between. As DNA, the CDR3 is TGTGCCAGCAGGCCCCCCAGCTCTGGGGCCAACGTCCTGACTTTC. This codes for CASRPPSSGANVLTF.

The chain joins TRBV28 to TRBJ1-1; a weak D match, TRBD1 (6 bases). The CDR3 runs 14 residues. Germline CDR1 reads MDHEN; CDR2 reads SYDVKM. V lost 2 bases and J lost 3, with 10 bases in between. The CDR3 coding sequence is TGTGCCAGCAGTTTAGTGGGGGGGCACACTGAAGCTTTCTTT. Translating it yields CASSLVGGHTEAFF.

The rearrangement uses TRBV29-1 and TRBJ2-2, with D perhaps matching TRBD1 (6 bases). Trimming pared 4 bases from V and 1 base from J, leaving 10 bases between. The CDR3 runs to 14 residues. The germline V gene has CDR1 SQVTM and CDR2 ANQGSEA. The CDR3 reads CSVGTVVNTGELFF. The CDR3 coding sequence is TGCAGCGTTGGGACAGTTGTGAACACCGGGGAGCTGTTTTTT.

V and J are TRBV11-2 and TRBJ2-7; no definite D call. The CDR3 length is 15 residues. V was pared by 5 bases and J by 3 bases, with 17 bases between. CDR1 is SGHAT, CDR2 FQNNGV, per germline. The CDR3 DNA follows: TGTGCCAGCAGCGTTCATTCGAGAGTTAGCTACGAGCAGTACTTC. Residues: CASSVHSRVSYEQYF.

The chain joins TRBV7-6 to TRBJ2-2; the D gene is possibly TRBD2 (5 bases). V was clipped by 2 bases and J by 4 bases, with 14 bases between them. Per the germline V gene, CDR1 is SGHVS and CDR2 is FNYEAQ. The length of the CDR3 is 16 residues. The CDR3, as DNA: TGTGCCAGCAGCTTACAAGCCATAGAGGGCACCGGGGAGCTGTTTTTT. Encoded protein: CASSLQAIEGTGELFF.

This clone was counted between two and nine times. J is TRBJ2-5 and V is TRBV5-5; 8 bases map to TRBD1. J was trimmed by 5 bases and V by 4 bases; bases with no gene match: 7. This CDR3 comprises 14 residues. Germline V gene data show CDR1 as SGHKS and CDR2 as YYEKEE (reference sequence). The CDR3 spells CASSRQGPSETQYF. The CDR3 coding sequence is TGTGCCAGCAGCAGACAGGGGCCTAGCGAGACCCAGTACTTC.

CDR3 protein: CASSQEDRELNTIYF. CDR3 nucleotides: TGTGCCAGCAGCCAAGAAGACAGGGAGTTAAACACCATATATTTT. The V gene is TRBV14, the J gene TRBJ1-3; TRBD1 matches at 7 bases. Looked up from germline, CDR1 is SGHDN and CDR2 is FVKESK. The V segment lost 0 bases and the J segment 6 bases; nucleotides outside the gene matches: 5. The CDR3 is 15 amino acids.

This clone turned up a few times. The chain joins TRBV7-7 to TRBJ2-2; D is possibly TRBD1 (5 bases). The germline V and J ends were trimmed by 6 bases and 5 bases, with 13 bases remaining between them. The CDR3 is 14 amino acids. Looked up from germline, CDR1 is SSHAT and CDR2 is FNYEAQ (reference sequence). The CDR3 reads CASSKAGPTGELFF. CDR3 in DNA: TGTGCCAGCAGTAAAGCAGGGCCTACCGGGGAGCTGTTTTTT.

This clone turned up a few times. The V gene is TRBV10-3, the J gene TRBJ2-3; D is possibly TRBD1 (5 bases). Trimming removed 2 bases from V and 3 bases from J, with 12 bases in between. CDR3 length: 15 residues. Germline V gives CDR1 ENHRY, CDR2 SYGVKD. CDR3: CAISERQGGTDTQYF. CDR3 sequence (DNA): TGTGCCATCAGTGAGCGGCAGGGTGGAACAGATACGCAGTATTTT.

The chain is built from TRBV7-9 and TRBJ1-6; TRBD1 is a possible D gene (6 bases). In germline, CDR1 is SEHNR, CDR2 FQNEAQ (reference sequence). The CDR3 runs to 14 residues. V was cut by 5 bases and J by 9 bases, with 14 bases left in between. This CDR3 reads CASSLLQGSSPLHF. The CDR3 DNA sequence: TGTGCCAGCAGCCTTCTACAGGGATCTTCACCCCTCCACTTT.

The chain links TRBV5-1 to TRBJ1-2; 10 bases are shared with TRBD1. The length of the CDR3 is 14 residues. With 0 bases clipped from V and 6 bases from J, the junction kept 2 bases outside the gene matches. CDR1 is SGHRS and CDR2 is YFSETQ in the germline V gene. The CDR3: CASSLGGQGDGYTF. CDR3 DNA: TGCGCCAGCAGCTTGGGAGGACAGGGGGATGGCTACACCTTC.

V usage is TRBV28 and J usage is TRBJ2-7; D gene uncertain. The CDR3 loop spans 11 amino acids. Germline loops: CDR1 MDHEN, CDR2 SYDVKM. Trimming shortened V by 8 bases and J by 3 bases, and 8 bases separated the two germline ends. Written as DNA, the CDR3 is TGTGCCAGCGGTCCCGGCTACGAGCAGTACTTC. Translation: CASGPGYEQYF.

This clone was picked up a small number of times. The rearrangement uses TRBV18 and TRBJ2-5; TRBD1 agrees at 12 bases. The germline V gene encodes CDR1 KGHSH and CDR2 LQKENI. The CDR3 loop spans 16 amino acids. J gave up 11 bases and V 6 bases, and 16 bases lay outside the gene matches. CDR3: CASSPSGDRGRGEQYF. The CDR3 DNA is TGTGCCAGCTCGCCCTCGGGGGACAGGGGGCGCGGAGAGCAGTACTTC.

This clone appeared once. This sequence joins TRBV10-3 and TRBJ2-2, with TRBD2 matching over 14 bases. Losses at the gene ends were 6 bases for V and 4 bases for J; bases not matched to a gene: 1. Germline V gives CDR1 ENHRY, CDR2 SYGVKD. The CDR3 contains 15 residues. The CDR3 is CAIRGLAGGTGELFF. CDR3 bases: TGTGCCATCAGAGGACTAGCGGGGGGCACCGGGGAGCTGTTTTTT.

The V gene is TRBV6-5, the J gene TRBJ2-5; D unresolved. Trimming removed 6 bases from V and 1 base from J, with 12 bases in between. This CDR3 has 14 residues. The germline V gene encodes CDR1 MNHEY and CDR2 SVGAGI. This CDR3 is CASSLLTAQETQYF. In nucleotides, the CDR3 is TGTGCCAGCAGCTTGCTTACAGCCCAAGAGACCCAGTACTTC.

This clone was seen a handful of times. CDR3 coding DNA: TGTGCCAGCAATACAGGGGGGTCGGCTTTCTTT. Translating it yields CASNTGGSAFF. This chain joins TRBV7-9 and TRBJ1-1; TRBD1 agrees at 8 bases. Trimming took 7 bases from V and 11 from J; bases not matched to a gene: 6. This CDR3 comprises 11 residues. Germline V gene data show CDR1 as SEHNR and CDR2 as FQNEAQ (reference sequence).

The rearrangement joins TRBV15 to TRBJ1-5; TRBD1 agrees at 8 bases. V gave up 5 bases and J gave up 0 bases; unmatched junction bases: 6. CDR1 and CDR2 from the germline V gene are LNHNV and YYDKDF (reference sequence). The CDR3 runs 16 residues. DNA for the CDR3: TGTGCCACCAGCGAGGACAGGGTGAATAGCAATCAGCCCCAGCATTTT. This encodes CATSEDRVNSNQPQHF.

This clone was seen a handful of times. J is TRBJ1-6 and V is TRBV5-1, with unresolved D. Germline values: CDR1 SGHRS, CDR2 YFSETQ. V lost 5 bases to trimming and J lost 5 bases, with 8 bases between them. CDR3 length equals 13 residues. The CDR3 DNA reads TGCGCCAGCAGTACAGATAATAATTCACCCCTCCACTTT. Its translation is CASSTDNNSPLHF.

The chain combines TRBV19 with TRBJ1-5; 7 bases agree with TRBD1. In germline, CDR1 is LNHDA, CDR2 SQIVND (reference sequence). With 11 bases clipped from V and 3 bases from J, the junction kept 10 bases outside the gene matches. CDR3 size: 14 residues. CDR3 loop: CALGDSQLNQPQHF. CDR3 bases: TGTGCCCTGGGGGACAGTCAACTCAATCAGCCCCAGCATTTT.

This rearrangement joins TRBV18 to TRBJ1-1; 9 bases agree with TRBD1. The CDR3 consists of 13 residues. V shed 6 bases, J shed 10 bases, and the junction held 9 bases outside the gene matches. Germline V gives CDR1 KGHSH, CDR2 LQKENI. The CDR3 reads CASSQSPTGGAFF. CDR3 bases: TGTGCCAGCTCCCAAAGTCCGACAGGGGGAGCTTTCTTT.

The V call is TRBV28, the J call TRBJ1-3; TRBD1 might be the D (6 bases). The CDR3 sequence is 14 residues long. The V and J ends lost 9 bases and 0 bases respectively, with 12 bases between them. Looked up from germline, CDR1 is MDHEN and CDR2 is SYDVKM. CDR3 in amino acids: CASTDSSSGNTIYF. Here the CDR3 DNA reads TGTGCCAGTACGGACAGTAGCTCTGGAAACACCATATATTTT.

This chain connects TRBV7-8 to TRBJ2-4; D may be TRBD1 (6 bases). In germline, CDR1 is SGHVS, CDR2 FQNEAQ. Trimming shortened V by 4 bases and J by 3 bases, and 13 bases separated the two germline ends. This CDR3 is built from 15 residues. For the CDR3, the DNA is TGTGCCAGCAGCTCCCCGGGACACGACAAAAACATTCAGTACTTC. It yields the protein CASSSPGHDKNIQYF.

V and J are TRBV7-9 and TRBJ2-3; 9 nucleotides line up with TRBD2. CDR1 and CDR2 from the germline V gene are SEHNR and FQNEAQ (reference sequence). V gave up 1 base and J gave up 4 bases; unmatched junction bases: 3. The CDR3 contains 15 residues. CDR3 loop: CASSLGSGGSDTQYF. The CDR3 region has the DNA TGTGCCAGCAGCTTAGGTAGCGGGGGCTCAGATACGCAGTATTTT.

This chain joins TRBV27 and TRBJ1-2; D gene uncertain. Germline lookup yields CDR1 MNHEY and CDR2 SMNVEV (reference sequence). This CDR3 contains 12 residues. V was pared by 6 bases and J by 7 bases, with 12 bases between. In DNA, the CDR3 is TGTGCCAGCAGGGCACGGGGAGCTGGCTACACCTTC. Its translation: CASRARGAGYTF.

The rearrangement links TRBV9 to TRBJ1-1, with 9 bases identical to TRBD1. The CDR3 loop spans 12 amino acids. Germline V gene data show CDR1 as SGDLS and CDR2 as YYNGEE. Trimming cost V 8 bases and J 3 bases; bases outside gene matches: 2. This CDR3 reads CASDRGDTEAFF. CDR3 sequence (DNA): TGTGCCAGTGACAGGGGGGACACTGAAGCTTTCTTT.

The V call is TRBV6-1, the J call TRBJ2-3; TRBD2 aligns across 7 bases. The CDR3 length is 14 residues. V shed 8 bases and J 2 bases; nucleotides not matched to a gene: 7. Germline V CDR1 and CDR2: MNHNS, SASEGT. The CDR3 sequence: CASYPSGSTDTQYF. The CDR3 bases are TGTGCCAGCTACCCTAGCGGATCCACAGATACGCAGTATTTT.

The sample holds one count of this clone. The chain recombines TRBV28 with TRBJ2-2; 7 nucleotides line up with TRBD2. The CDR3 extends over 15 amino acids. With V trimmed by 6 bases and J by 4 bases, 8 bases remained unmatched. Germline-derived CDR1 and CDR2 are MDHEN and SYDVKM. CDR3 in DNA: TGTGCCAGCAGGCGGGGGTGGGGGAGCACCGGGGAGCTGTTTTTT. Its protein is CASRRGWGSTGELFF.

The chain carries TRBV29-1 and TRBJ1-2; 9 bases fit TRBD1. J lost 6 bases, V lost 6 bases, and 11 bases had no gene match. This CDR3 is 14 amino acids long. Germline CDR1 SQVTM, CDR2 ANQGSEA. CDR3 amino acids: CSVPRTGVLHGYTF. The CDR3 region has the DNA TGCAGCGTCCCCCGGACAGGGGTACTGCATGGCTACACCTTC.

The count of this clone is one. The rearrangement links TRBV7-2 to TRBJ1-5; TRBD1 is a possible D gene (5 bases). CDR3 length: 13 residues. CDR1 and CDR2 from the germline V gene are SGHTA and FQGNSA. Trimming left V 2 bases short and J 4 bases short, with 6 bases between. The chain's CDR3 is CASSLQGNQPQHF. In DNA, the CDR3 is TGTGCCAGCAGCTTACAGGGTAATCAGCCCCAGCATTTT.

The sample holds a few counts of this clone. V usage is TRBV9 and J usage is TRBJ1-2, with TRBD1 as a possible D gene (6 bases). V was pared by 6 bases and J by 6 bases, with 12 bases between. The CDR3 has 12 residues. Germline V gene sequence: CDR1 SGDLS, CDR2 YYNGEE. CDR3 residues: CASNRGAHGYTF. DNA of the CDR3: TGTGCCAGCAATCGGGGGGCTCATGGCTACACCTTC.

The CDR3 reads CASSWTGEETQYF. The CDR3 DNA sequence: TGTGCCAGCAGCTGGACAGGGGAAGAGACCCAGTACTTC. The chain links TRBV5-6 to TRBJ2-5; 9 nucleotides align to TRBD1. The J segment lost 3 bases and the V segment lost 3 bases, leaving 0 bases of the junction unmatched. Looked up from germline, CDR1 is SGHDT and CDR2 is YYEEEE. The CDR3 totals 13 residues.

This chain connects TRBV5-1 to TRBJ2-3, with D possibly being TRBD2 (7 bases). Germline V gene sequence: CDR1 SGHRS, CDR2 YFSETQ. Trimming took 4 bases from V and 2 from J, leaving 17 bases between them. The CDR3 covers 16 residues. CDR3 coding DNA: TGCGCCAGCAGCCTGTTTCGGGCGGGGGCCACAGATACGCAGTATTTT. Its protein is CASSLFRAGATDTQYF. The whole variable domain, remainder taken from reference TRBV5-1 and TRBJ2-3, is KAGVTQTPRYLIKTRGQQVTLSCSPISGHRSVSWYQQTPGQGLQFLFEYFSETQRNKGNFPGRFSGRQFSNSRSEMNVSTLELGDSALYLCASSLFRAGATDTQYFGPGTRLTVL.